The 24 T cell receptor beta chains below all came from one sample that was sequenced in a study of low-dose radiotherapy and immunotherapy resistance in tumors. Alpha and beta chains were covered, as first-strand cDNA relied on TRAV- and TRBV-specific primers. TCR amplification ran roughly 20 PCR cycles using constant-region and V-primer adapter primers. One entry per CDR3 protein results from TCRdb running MiXCR on the reads. The repertoire has 5,900 or so distinct CDR3 sequences, roughly 80% of them found once; the top ten carry approximately 6.1%. Source of these receptors: a human donor with advanced metastatic prostate, ovarian, gallbladder or colorectal cancer (not recorded which). This table probably holds off-target reads from a library built for another chain.

This sequence joins TRBV28 and TRBJ1-3, with D possibly being TRBD1 (6 bases). From germline, CDR1 is MDHEN and CDR2 SYDVKM. Trimming pared 2 bases from V and 0 bases from J, leaving 14 bases between. This CDR3 is built from 17 residues. The CDR3 loop reads CASSLSYLGGSGNTIYF. The CDR3, as DNA: TGTGCCAGCAGTTTAAGTTATTTAGGGGGCTCTGGAAACACCATATATTTT.

The chain couples TRBV7-2 to TRBJ2-1; perhaps D is TRBD1 or TRBD2 (5 bases each). The CDR3 covers 13 residues. Deletions cut 6 bases from V and 10 bases from J, with 16 bases between. Per the germline V gene, CDR1 is SGHTA and CDR2 is FQGNSA. CDR3 coding DNA: TGTGCCAGCAGGCGGGTGGGGGACCCGGAGCAGTTCTTC. Translating it yields CASRRVGDPEQFF.

V usage is TRBV5-5 and J usage is TRBJ2-1; D possibly corresponds to TRBD1 (6 bases). Germline V gene sequence: CDR1 SGHKS, CDR2 YYEKEE (reference sequence). CDR3 size: 17 residues. V was clipped by 2 bases and J by 4 bases, with 19 bases between them. CDR3 protein: CASSLESRGPKYNEQFF. The CDR3 region has the DNA TGTGCCAGCAGCTTAGAGTCCAGGGGTCCCAAATACAATGAGCAGTTCTTC.

This clonotype appeared once. The genes are TRBV6-8 and TRBJ1-4; unclear D gene. This CDR3 is 18 amino acids long. The germline V gene encodes CDR1 MNHGY and CDR2 SAAAGT. Trimming left V 0 bases short and J 7 bases short, with 21 bases between. The CDR3 spells CASSYSMGQRLAVEKLFF. CDR3 in DNA: TGTGCCAGCAGTTACTCGATGGGCCAACGGCTTGCGGTTGAAAAACTGTTTTTT.

This chain joins TRBV5-1 and TRBJ1-3; D is perhaps TRBD1 (6 bases). The CDR3 runs to 15 residues. Germline CDR1 and CDR2: SGHRS and YFSETQ. The ends were cut back, 1 base at V and 4 bases at J, with 12 bases in the middle. The CDR3 loop is CASSLTGAGGNTIYF. The DNA for the CDR3 is TGCGCCAGCAGCTTGACGGGGGCAGGAGGAAACACCATATATTTT.

The CDR3 loop is CASSQFREGPTDTQYF. The CDR3 nucleotides read TGTGCCAGCAGCCAATTCAGGGAGGGGCCCACAGATACGCAGTATTTT. V is TRBV5-4 and J is TRBJ2-3, with TRBD2 matching over 7 bases. CDR1 and CDR2 from the germline V gene are SGHNT and YYREEE (reference sequence). The V and J ends lost 4 bases and 2 bases, in that order; junction bases with no gene match: 10. This CDR3 has 16 residues.

This clonotype has only a few counts. This chain joins TRBV29-1 and TRBJ2-5, with 9 bases identical to TRBD1. The CDR3 is 13 residues long. V lost 7 bases, J lost 4 bases, and 7 bases stayed unmatched. CDR1 is SQVTM and CDR2 is ANQGSEA in the germline V gene. DNA for the CDR3: TGCAGCGCCGGGACAGGGTCCAGAGAGACCCAGTACTTC. Amino acid sequence: CSAGTGSRETQYF. The full variable domain, its missing parts supplied by reference TRBV29-1 and TRBJ2-5, is SAVISQKPSRDICQRGTSLTIQCQVDSQVTMMFWYRQQPGQSLTLIATANQGSEATYESGFVIDKFPISRPNLTFSTLTVSNMSPEDSSIYLCSAGTGSRETQYFGPGTRLLVL.

This clonotype was detected only once. This sequence joins TRBV6-8 and TRBJ2-7; maybe TRBD1 (5 bases). V lost 2 bases and J 6 bases, leaving 8 bases between the germline ends. Germline V gene sequence: CDR1 MNHGY, CDR2 SAAAGT. The CDR3 has 12 residues. CDR3 nucleotide sequence: TGTGCCAGCAGTTACAGGGGCTTCGAGCAGTACTTC. The encoded protein is CASSYRGFEQYF.

In this sample, this clonotype turned up a few times. V is TRBV20-1 and J is TRBJ2-1; TRBD1 is a possible D gene (5 bases). The CDR3 consists of 17 residues. Between the trimmed V and J ends, which lost 8 bases and 4 bases, there was a span of 27 bases. Per the germline V gene, CDR1 is DFQATT and CDR2 is SNEGSKA (reference sequence). Written as DNA, the CDR3 is TGCAGTACTTACTCCCCCGGTGACCAGGGTATTTACAATGAGCAGTTCTTC. Translating it yields CSTYSPGDQGIYNEQFF.

The chain combines TRBV12-3 or TRBV12-4 with TRBJ1-5; no definite D call. V dropped 6 bases and J dropped 0 bases, with 9 bases sitting between them. The CDR3 totals 14 residues. In DNA form, the CDR3 reads TGTGCCAGCAGCCCCGCGGATAGCAATCAGCCCCAGCATTTT. It specifies CASSPADSNQPQHF.

This clonotype was detected once. V gene TRBV6-6 combines with J gene TRBJ2-1; 12 bases agree with TRBD2. The germline CDR1 and CDR2 sequences are MNHNY and SVGAGI (reference sequence). V shed 5 bases and J 8 bases; nucleotides not matched to a gene: 10. CDR3 length: 16 amino acids. The CDR3 DNA reads as TGTGCCAGCAGTGAAGAAGCTAGCGGGAGGGCGTATGAGCAGTTCTTC. Protein: CASSEEASGRAYEQFF.

This clonotype was seen more than once but under ten times. The rearrangement uses TRBV5-5 and TRBJ2-5; D not certain. The CDR3 has 14 amino acids. In germline, CDR1 is SGHKS, CDR2 YYEKEE (reference sequence). V lost 4 bases and J 1 base, leaving 11 bases between the germline ends. CDR3 nucleotide sequence: TGTGCCAGCAGCCCCGTAGGCAGCCAAGAGACCCAGTACTTC. It specifies CASSPVGSQETQYF.

The chain combines TRBV5-6 with TRBJ1-2; D possibly corresponds to TRBD1 (5 bases). The V end lost 0 bases, the J end lost 7 bases, and 19 bases lay between the germline ends. Germline loops: CDR1 SGHDT, CDR2 YYEEEE. The length of the CDR3 is 16 residues. The CDR3 DNA sequence: TGTGCCAGCAGCTTGGAGTCTGTTCAGGCTGGGGGTGGCTACACCTTC. This sequence encodes CASSLESVQAGGGYTF.

This clonotype has only a few counts. The chain has TRBV25-1 and TRBJ1-2; possible D gene TRBD1, 6 bases. The germline V gene encodes CDR1 MGHDK and CDR2 SYGVNS. The V end was cut by 3 bases, the J end by 8 bases, with 16 bases between. The CDR3 consists of 14 residues. The DNA for the CDR3 is TGTGCCAGCAGTGAGGGGAACAGGGTGGACGGCTACACCTTC. Its protein is CASSEGNRVDGYTF.

J is TRBJ1-6 and V is TRBV5-4, with 7 bases that match TRBD1. With V trimmed by 4 bases and J by 4 bases, 5 bases remained unmatched. This CDR3 is 15 amino acids long. Germline CDR1 reads SGHNT; CDR2 reads YYREEE (reference sequence). DNA of the CDR3: TGTGCCAGCAGCGCCACGACAGGGTATAATTCACCCCTCCACTTT. It translates to CASSATTGYNSPLHF.

This rearrangement joins TRBV9 to TRBJ2-3; 8 bases map to TRBD2. V lost 0 bases to trimming and J lost 2 bases; unmatched junction nucleotides: 5. Germline V gene lookup returns CDR1 SGDLS and CDR2 YYNGEE. The CDR3 has 16 amino acids. The CDR3 sequence: CASSVAAGGYTDTQYF. CDR3 bases: TGTGCCAGCAGCGTAGCCGCGGGGGGATACACAGATACGCAGTATTTT.

The chain joins TRBV29-1 to TRBJ2-2; no reliable D call. CDR1 SQVTM and CDR2 ANQGSEA come from the germline V gene. The V end lost 3 bases, the J end lost 3 bases, and 8 bases lay between the germline ends. CDR3 length equals 13 residues. CDR3 DNA: TGCAGCGTTGACCGGGCCGACACCGGGGAGCTGTTTTTT. This sequence encodes CSVDRADTGELFF.

Points on this clonotype: Germline and junction disagree at one end, which may indicate a read error. The chain couples TRBV2 to TRBJ1-6; D is unresolved. The CDR3 is 12 amino acids. CDR1 is SNHLY and CDR2 is FYNNEI in the germline V gene. CDR3 sequence: CALAANAGKSTF. The CDR3 DNA reads TGTGCTCTTGCGGCCAATGCAGGCAAATCAACCTTT.

The gene calls are TRBV29-1 and TRBJ2-1; 7 nucleotides align to TRBD1. Germline V CDR1 and CDR2: SQVTM, ANQGSEA. The CDR3 is 14 residues long. The V and J ends lost 6 bases and 4 bases, in that order; junction bases with no gene match: 9. The CDR3 loop reads CSVDGQVAYNEQFF. The DNA for the CDR3 is TGCAGCGTGGATGGACAGGTAGCTTACAATGAGCAGTTCTTC.

This clonotype was found a few times. This chain connects TRBV18 to TRBJ1-1; TRBD1 is a possible D gene (6 bases). Trimming shortened V by 2 bases and J by 2 bases, and 12 bases separated the two germline ends. The CDR3 runs 15 residues. Germline assignment: CDR1 KGHSH and CDR2 LQKENI. The chain's CDR3 is CASSPEQGLNTEAFF. CDR3 DNA sequence: TGTGCCAGCTCACCAGAACAGGGTCTTAACACTGAAGCTTTCTTT.

The chain is built from TRBV6-1 and TRBJ2-7; 8 bases line up with TRBD1. Per the germline V gene, CDR1 is MNHNS and CDR2 is SASEGT. This CDR3 is 14 amino acids long. J lost 1 base, V lost 6 bases, and 5 bases had no gene match. CDR3 in amino acids: CASRETGVSYEQYF. In DNA form, the CDR3 reads TGTGCCAGCAGAGAGACAGGGGTTTCCTACGAGCAGTACTTC.

This clonotype was counted between two and nine times. The chain couples TRBV18 to TRBJ2-2; unclear D gene. Deletions cut 3 bases from V and 4 bases from J, with 15 bases between. Germline CDR1 and CDR2: KGHSH and LQKENI. This CDR3 has 16 residues. The CDR3 is CASSPPKGPVTGELFF. The CDR3 nucleotides are TGTGCCAGCTCACCCCCGAAAGGCCCAGTCACCGGGGAGCTGTTTTTT.

The V call is TRBV4-3, the J call TRBJ1-6, with D hard to call. V lost 7 bases, J lost 7 bases, and 14 bases lay in between. The CDR3 length is 14 residues. Germline V gene sequence: CDR1 LGHNA, CDR2 YSLEER. The CDR3 sequence is CASNMDRVNSPLHF. CDR3 coding DNA: TGCGCCAGCAACATGGACCGCGTCAATTCACCCCTCCACTTT.

V is TRBV2 and J is TRBJ2-3; 8 positions match TRBD2. The CDR3 runs to 11 residues. Germline V gives CDR1 SNHLY, CDR2 FYNNEI. V lost 4 bases, J lost 12 bases, and 3 bases stayed unmatched. The CDR3 nucleotides read TGTGCCAGCAGTGGACTAGCGTCCCAGTATTTT. Protein sequence: CASSGLASQYF.